This T cell receptor beta chain came from a study of monozygotic twins with inflammatory bowel disease. A remark on this clonotype: Its antigen remains unidentified.

Collection yielded 2 to 3 ml of blood per donor. Unsorted whole blood yielded the total RNA, with T cells left unselected. Researchers ran eight separate cDNA reactions for each sample. TCRdb processed the 5' RACE reads again and assigns one entry to each CDR3 protein, with no DNA. The table gives around 40,000 distinct CDR3 sequences; the top ten clones make up about 5% of it. Overall study findings and caveats: Clonotype overlap with others was lower in IBD patients than in healthy twins, a difference that was greatest with disease activity.

This CDR3 spans 13 amino acids. Germline CDR1 is ENHRY and CDR2 is SYGVKD. The sequencing input was blood. This receptor was taken from a human donor with ulcerative colitis or Crohn's disease, or a healthy co-twin of an affected twin (not recorded which). The chain joins TRBV10-3 to TRBJ1-6. CDR3 amino acids: CAISGSPTTPLHF.